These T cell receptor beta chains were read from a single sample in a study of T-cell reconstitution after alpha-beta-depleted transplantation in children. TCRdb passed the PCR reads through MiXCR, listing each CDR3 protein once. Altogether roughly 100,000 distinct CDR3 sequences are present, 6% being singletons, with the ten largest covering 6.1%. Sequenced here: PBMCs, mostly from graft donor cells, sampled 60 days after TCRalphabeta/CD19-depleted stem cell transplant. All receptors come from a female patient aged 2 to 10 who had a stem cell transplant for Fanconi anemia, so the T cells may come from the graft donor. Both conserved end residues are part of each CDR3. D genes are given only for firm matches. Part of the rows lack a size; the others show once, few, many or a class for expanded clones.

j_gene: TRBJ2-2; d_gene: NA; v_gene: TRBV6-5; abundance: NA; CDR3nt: TGTGCCAGCAGTTATGCAGGGCAGAACACCGGGGAGCTGTTTTTT; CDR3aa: CASSYAGQNTGELFF
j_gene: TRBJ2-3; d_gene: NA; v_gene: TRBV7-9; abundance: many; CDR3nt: TGTGCCAGCAGCTCCGGTGGAATAGGGGATACGCAGTATTTT; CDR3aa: CASSSGGIGDTQYF
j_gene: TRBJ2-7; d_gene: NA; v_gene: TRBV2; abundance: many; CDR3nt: TGTGCCAGCAGTGAGGATTCCGGGGTATCCTACGAGCAGTACTTC; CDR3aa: CASSEDSGVSYEQYF
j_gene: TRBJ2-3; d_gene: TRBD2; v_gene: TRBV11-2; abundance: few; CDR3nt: TGTGCCAGCAGCTTTAGGCGAACTAGCGGGGGGGCCGCAGATACGCAGTATTTT; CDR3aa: CASSFRRTSGGAADTQYF
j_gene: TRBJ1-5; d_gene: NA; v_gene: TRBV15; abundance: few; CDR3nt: TGTGCCACCAGCAGAGATGGGGGCTCGAGCAATCAGCCCCAGCATTTT; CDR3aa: CATSRDGGSSNQPQHF
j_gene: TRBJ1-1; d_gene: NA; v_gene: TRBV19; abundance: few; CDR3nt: TGTGCCAGTAAACAGAACACTGAAGCTTTCTTT; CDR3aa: CASKQNTEAFF
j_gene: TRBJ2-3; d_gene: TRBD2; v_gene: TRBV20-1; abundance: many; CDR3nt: TGCAGTGCTAGTCTGGCTAGCGGGAGTCTGAGCACAGATACGCAGTATTTT; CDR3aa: CSASLASGSLSTDTQYF
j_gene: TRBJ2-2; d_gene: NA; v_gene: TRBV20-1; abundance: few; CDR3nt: TGCAGTGCTAGCAGGGGATCGGTGAACACCGGGGAGCTGTTTTTT; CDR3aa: CSASRGSVNTGELFF
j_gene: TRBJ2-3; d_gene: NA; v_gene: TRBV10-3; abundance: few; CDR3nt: TGTGCCATCAGTGATAAAGTATCTAGCACAGATACGCAGTATTTT; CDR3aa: CAISDKVSSTDTQYF
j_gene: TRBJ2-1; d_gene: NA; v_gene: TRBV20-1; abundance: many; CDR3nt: TGCAGTGCTAGAGGGCGAACTGCGAATGAGCAGTTCTTC; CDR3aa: CSARGRTANEQFF
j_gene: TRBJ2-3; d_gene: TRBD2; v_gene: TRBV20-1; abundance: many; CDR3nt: TGCAGTGCTAGACCCGGGACTAGCGGGACAGATACGCAGTATTTT; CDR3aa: CSARPGTSGTDTQYF
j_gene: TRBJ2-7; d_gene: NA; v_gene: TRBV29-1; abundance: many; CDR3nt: TGCAGCGTGACACAGGGAGGATACGAGCAGTACTTC; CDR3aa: CSVTQGGYEQYF
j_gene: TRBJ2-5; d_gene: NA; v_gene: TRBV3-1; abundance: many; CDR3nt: TGTGCCAGCAGCCAAGAGACCCAGTACTTC; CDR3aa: CASSQETQYF
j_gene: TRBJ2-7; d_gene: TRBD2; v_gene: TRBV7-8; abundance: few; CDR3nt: TGTGCCAGCAGCTTAGCGTCGTCCCTGGGACTAGCGTATCCCTACGAGCAGTACTTC; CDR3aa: CASSLASSLGLAYPYEQYF
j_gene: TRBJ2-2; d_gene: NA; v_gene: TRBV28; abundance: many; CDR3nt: TGTGCCAGCAGTGTGAGCGGGGAGCTGTTTTTT; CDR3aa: CASSVSGELFF